This TCR beta chain was captured in a study of cytomegalovirus exposure and HLA in healthy donors. Findings and limits, study-wide: About 87% or about 30% of the time was how often most TCR beta V segments were productive, according to an earlier analysis. The study put around 180 TCR beta chains on its list as cytomegalovirus-associated. Reportedly, a later analysis found an Asian-associated ancestry cluster had fewer N-insertions than the approximately 640-donor mean.

V trimming: 4 bases; J trimming: 2 bases; junction bases outside the gene matches: 5. Germline V gene data show CDR1 as WNHNN and CDR2 as SYGVQD (reference sequence). The CDR3 length is 17 residues. To note about this clone: Its antigen is unknown.

60 Vbeta and 13 Jbeta primers were used in PCR. Profiling relied on immunoSEQ multiplex PCR, and the TCRdb table lists in-frame clones only, not all of them. This specimen shows about 25,000 clones; the ten leading clones hold about 16%. The clonotype was recovered from a male donor in good health and CMV-seropositive. The specimen was PBMCs. This chain connects TRBV10-1 to TRBJ2-3; 14 bases agree with TRBD2. Here the CDR3 reads CASSGGLAGDLTDTQYF. CDR3 coding DNA: TGCGCCAGCAGTGGGGGACTAGCGGGGGACCTCACAGATACGCAGTATTTT.